The next 32 T cell receptor beta chains were all read from a single sample in a study of cytomegalovirus exposure and HLA in healthy donors. Using immunoSEQ multiplex PCR, the repertoire was profiled, and TCRdb retains in-frame clones only, with some absent. The profile shows 150,000 or so clones, roughly 93% of them singletons. Sequencing was performed on PBMCs. These receptor sequences come from a man younger than 35 in good health and CMV-seropositive.

This chain joins TRBV19 and TRBJ2-1, with TRBD1 matching 7 bases. Germline-derived CDR1 and CDR2 are LNHDA and SQIVND (reference sequence). There are 14 residues in the CDR3. V shed 4 bases and J 3 bases; nucleotides not matched to a gene: 3. The chain's CDR3 is CASSTGTDYNEQFF. DNA for the CDR3: TGTGCCAGTAGTACGGGGACAGACTACAATGAGCAGTTCTTC.

J is TRBJ2-3 and V is TRBV29-1, with 9 nucleotides matching TRBD1. This CDR3 is built from 14 residues. The V and J ends lost 4 bases and 4 bases, in that order; junction bases with no gene match: 6. Germline lookup yields CDR1 SQVTM and CDR2 ANQGSEA. The CDR3 nucleotides read TGCAGCGTTGTCGGACAGGGGAGCGCAGATACGCAGTATTTT. Residues: CSVVGQGSADTQYF.

The chain is built from TRBV13 and TRBJ1-1; D gene uncertain. CDR1 is PRHDT and CDR2 is FYEKMQ in the germline V gene (reference sequence). This CDR3 is built from 13 residues. The V end was cut by 3 bases, the J end by 1 base, with 6 bases between. As DNA, the CDR3 is TGTGCCAGCAGCTTGGAGGGGAACACTGAAGCTTTCTTT. Protein: CASSLEGNTEAFF.

The J gene is TRBJ2-3, the V gene TRBV28; TRBD2 might be the D (6 bases). Germline CDR1 and CDR2: MDHEN and SYDVKM. V was clipped by 3 bases and J by 4 bases, with 14 bases between them. This CDR3 is 15 amino acids long. The CDR3 sequence: CASSFDRGRPDTQYF. The DNA for the CDR3 is TGTGCCAGCAGTTTTGATAGAGGGAGGCCAGATACGCAGTATTTT.

This chain joins TRBV6-1 and TRBJ1-2, with D perhaps TRBD1 (5 bases). Germline V gives CDR1 MNHNS, CDR2 SASEGT. The CDR3 spans 14 residues. V was cut by 2 bases and J by 4 bases, with 11 bases left in between. CDR3 residues: CASSELEGRYGYTF. The CDR3 DNA sequence: TGTGCCAGCAGTGAATTGGAGGGGCGCTATGGCTACACCTTC.

The count of this clone is one. The chain carries TRBV30 and TRBJ2-1; 8 bases are shared with TRBD1. This CDR3 comprises 16 residues. With 0 bases clipped from V and 1 base from J, the junction kept 5 bases outside the gene matches. CDR1 and CDR2 (germline): GTSNPN, SVGIG (reference sequence). CDR3 DNA: TGTGCCTGGAGTGTAACGACAGGGGTTTCCTACAATGAGCAGTTCTTC. Translated, it gives CAWSVTTGVSYNEQFF. Drawing the rest from reference TRBV30 and TRBJ2-1, the complete variable domain is SQTIHQWPATLVQPVGSPLSLECTVEGTSNPNLYWYRQAAGRGLQLLFYSVGIGQISSEVPQNLSASRPQDRQFILSSKKLLLSDSGFYLCAWSVTTGVSYNEQFFGPGTRLTVL.

This clone was detected once. The V gene is TRBV28, the J gene TRBJ2-5; D gene ambiguous. The germline V and J ends were trimmed by 7 bases and 2 bases, with 17 bases remaining between them. Germline CDR1 and CDR2: MDHEN and SYDVKM. This CDR3 contains 15 residues. The CDR3 is CASTSLRASQETQYF. The CDR3 region has the DNA TGTGCCAGCACCTCCCTCCGAGCTTCGCAAGAGACCCAGTACTTC.

This chain uses TRBV15 with TRBJ2-5, with D possibly matching TRBD2 (6 bases). Per the germline V gene, CDR1 is LNHNV and CDR2 is YYDKDF (reference sequence). This CDR3 has 14 residues. V gave up 8 bases and J gave up 1 base, with 14 bases separating them. The CDR3 coding sequence is TGTGCCACCTCTACACGGGACTCCCAAGAGACCCAGTACTTC. This sequence encodes CATSTRDSQETQYF.

The J gene is TRBJ2-7, the V gene TRBV18; the match to TRBD1 covers 8 bases. CDR1 is KGHSH, CDR2 LQKENI, per germline. V was clipped by 0 bases and J by 8 bases; unmatched bases: 12. The CDR3 has 16 amino acids. The CDR3 reads CASSPPVGQESRKQYF. The CDR3 DNA follows: TGTGCCAGCTCACCACCGGTGGGACAGGAATCCAGGAAGCAGTACTTC.

The chain employs TRBV19 and TRBJ2-3; maybe TRBD2 (6 bases). Germline CDR1 reads LNHDA; CDR2 reads SQIVND (reference sequence). This CDR3 has 13 amino acids. V was clipped by 10 bases and J by 0 bases, with 11 bases between them. In DNA, the CDR3 is TGTGCCACCAGGAGGGTGAGCACAGATACGCAGTATTTT. It encodes CATRRVSTDTQYF.

This chain joins TRBV9 and TRBJ2-2; 10 positions agree with TRBD2. Germline V CDR1 and CDR2: SGDLS, YYNGEE. The CDR3 sequence is 16 residues long. V trimming: 2 bases; J trimming: 2 bases; junction bases outside the gene matches: 3. This CDR3 reads CASSVASGSNTGELFF. CDR3 coding DNA: TGTGCCAGCAGCGTTGCTAGCGGGAGCAACACCGGGGAGCTGTTTTTT.

The rearrangement links TRBV5-8 to TRBJ2-3; TRBD2 might be the D (7 bases). The V gene lost 4 bases and the J gene lost 0 bases, with 21 bases spanning the gap. The length of the CDR3 is 18 residues. CDR1 is SGHTS, CDR2 YDEGEE, per germline. Here the CDR3 DNA reads TGTGCCAGCAGCAGGGGGACTATGGCCACCTCTAGCACAGATACGCAGTATTTT. It yields the protein CASSRGTMATSSTDTQYF. Drawing the rest from reference TRBV5-8 and TRBJ2-3, the complete variable domain is EAGVTQSPTHLIKTRGQQATLRCSPISGHTSVYWYQQALGLGLQFLLWYDEGEERNRGNFPPRFSGRQFPNYSSELNVNALELEDSALYLCASSRGTMATSSTDTQYFGPGTRLTVL.

J is TRBJ2-3 and V is TRBV5-6; a weak D match, TRBD1 (6 bases). CDR1 is SGHDT and CDR2 is YYEEEE in the germline V gene. V dropped 3 bases and J dropped 2 bases, with 13 bases sitting between them. The CDR3 runs to 15 residues. In DNA, the CDR3 is TGTGCCAGCAGCTCTGGACAGCCTATCACAGATACGCAGTATTTT. Translation: CASSSGQPITDTQYF.

The V gene is TRBV5-6, the J gene TRBJ2-1, with a possible D match to TRBD2 (7 bases). V was cut by 0 bases and J by 9 bases, with 16 bases left in between. Germline V gene lookup returns CDR1 SGHDT and CDR2 YYEEEE. The CDR3 length is 15 residues. The CDR3 loop reads CASSLEGGRRVEQFF. The CDR3 nucleotides are TGTGCCAGCAGCTTGGAGGGGGGGAGAAGGGTTGAGCAGTTCTTC.

This rearrangement joins TRBV4-2 to TRBJ2-7; the D gene is possibly TRBD2 (6 bases). V lost 10 bases to trimming and J lost 6 bases, with 22 bases between them. The CDR3 runs 14 residues. Per the germline V gene, CDR1 is LGHNA and CDR2 is YNFKEQ. CDR3: CATRPGLESGEQYF. CDR3 coding DNA: TGTGCCACCCGCCCGGGACTGGAGTCAGGCGAGCAGTACTTC.

This sequence joins TRBV2 and TRBJ1-3, with D possibly TRBD1 on 6 matching bases. CDR3 length: 14 residues. The germline V gene encodes CDR1 SNHLY and CDR2 FYNNEI. Trimming pared 7 bases from V and 0 bases from J, leaving 10 bases between. The DNA of the CDR3 is TGTGCCAGCATCGACAGGTTCTCTGGAAACACCATATATTTT. Translating it yields CASIDRFSGNTIYF.

J is TRBJ2-3 and V is TRBV5-5; no clear D. CDR3 length: 15 residues. Germline CDR1 and CDR2: SGHKS and YYEKEE (reference sequence). V lost 0 bases to trimming and J lost 3 bases, with 11 bases between them. This CDR3 is CASSLEELRTDTQYF. The CDR3 nucleotides read TGTGCCAGCAGCTTGGAGGAGTTGAGGACAGATACGCAGTATTTT.

In its sample, this clone was seen once. The chain couples TRBV28 to TRBJ1-5; the D is unclear. V was clipped by 0 bases and J by 0 bases, with 9 bases between them. The CDR3 runs to 16 residues. CDR1 and CDR2 (germline): MDHEN, SYDVKM. DNA of the CDR3: TGTGCCAGCAGTTTATGGGAGTTAGATAGCAATCAGCCCCAGCATTTT. Residues: CASSLWELDSNQPQHF.

This chain joins TRBV28 and TRBJ1-5, with 7 bases matching TRBD1. Germline lookup yields CDR1 MDHEN and CDR2 SYDVKM. The CDR3 extends over 16 amino acids. V lost 6 bases, J lost 3 bases, and 11 bases stayed unmatched. This CDR3 reads CASSRAGTAYNQPQHF. The CDR3 DNA reads as TGTGCCAGCAGCAGAGCCGGGACAGCGTACAATCAGCCCCAGCATTTT.

The chain has TRBV5-1 and TRBJ2-7; 7 bases align to TRBD2. V lost 4 bases and J lost 0; bases outside the gene matches: 10. The CDR3 is made up of 16 amino acids. CDR1 is SGHRS and CDR2 is YFSETQ in the germline V gene. The chain's CDR3 is CASSRDSSGSSYEQYF. The CDR3 DNA reads as TGCGCCAGCAGCCGAGACTCTAGCGGCAGCTCCTACGAGCAGTACTTC.

This clone was seen a few times. The rearrangement uses TRBV5-4 and TRBJ2-1, with TRBD2 matching 8 bases. In germline, CDR1 is SGHNT, CDR2 YYREEE (reference sequence). This CDR3 has 16 amino acids. V was pared by 3 bases and J by 5 bases, with 10 bases of the junction left unmatched. Here the CDR3 reads CASSSGTRVVHNEQFF. The DNA for the CDR3 is TGTGCCAGCAGCTCCGGGACTAGAGTGGTCCACAATGAGCAGTTCTTC.

The chain employs TRBV29-1 and TRBJ1-2; the match to TRBD1 covers 7 bases. Germline V lookup: CDR1 SQVTM, CDR2 ANQGSEA. The V gene end was trimmed by 7 bases and the J gene end by 6 bases; junction bases not matched to a gene: 5. The CDR3 runs to 11 residues. Written as DNA, the CDR3 is TGCAGCGCTCAGGGGGTAGATGGCTACACCTTC. Its translation: CSAQGVDGYTF.

V and J are TRBV15 and TRBJ2-2, with D possibly TRBD2 on 5 matching bases. Germline CDR1 and CDR2: LNHNV and YYDKDF (reference sequence). Trimming stripped 2 bases from V and 6 bases from J, with 16 bases between. The CDR3 totals 16 residues. CDR3 sequence (DNA): TGTGCCACCAGCAGACTAACCGGACTGCAGTCCGGGGAGCTGTTTTTT. Translation gives CATSRLTGLQSGELFF.

The rearrangement joins TRBV6-5 to TRBJ1-6; 9 bases map to TRBD1. Germline CDR1 and CDR2: MNHEY and SVGAGI. V was clipped by 2 bases and J by 10 bases; unmatched bases: 6. The CDR3 sequence is 15 residues long. CDR3 region: CASSYVGQGDSPLHF. CDR3 nucleotide sequence: TGTGCCAGCAGTTACGTGGGACAGGGCGACTCACCCCTCCACTTT.

The J gene is TRBJ2-6, the V gene TRBV27, with TRBD1 matching 8 bases. V was pared by 3 bases and J by 0 bases, with 4 bases of the junction left unmatched. This CDR3 has 17 amino acids. Germline loops: CDR1 MNHEY, CDR2 SMNVEV (reference sequence). In nucleotides, the CDR3 is TGTGCCAGCAGTTTGACAGGGGCAAGCTCTGGGGCCAACGTCCTGACTTTC. This encodes CASSLTGASSGANVLTF.

This sequence joins TRBV2 and TRBJ1-2; D uncertain. CDR3 length: 18 amino acids. Trimming stripped 7 bases from V and 2 bases from J, with 26 bases between. The germline CDR1 and CDR2 sequences are SNHLY and FYNNEI. CDR3 bases: TGTGCCAGCACCGACACTGCGGGAGGGTTAGGGATCAACTATGGCTACACCTTC. Translation: CASTDTAGGLGINYGYTF.

The chain carries TRBV10-2 and TRBJ2-1, with 7 bases lining up with TRBD1. CDR1 is WSHSY, CDR2 SAAADI, per germline. The CDR3 loop spans 13 amino acids. V was pared by 11 bases and J by 4 bases, with 8 bases of the junction left unmatched. This chain's CDR3 is CAATRGIYNEQFF. In DNA form, the CDR3 reads TGCGCCGCCACCAGGGGGATATACAATGAGCAGTTCTTC.

The chain combines TRBV9 with TRBJ2-2, with TRBD2 matching over 7 bases. Germline V CDR1 and CDR2: SGDLS, YYNGEE. CDR3 length: 16 residues. Unmatched junction bases numbered 4, after V lost 2 bases and J lost 0 bases. The CDR3 nucleotides are TGTGCCAGCAGCGTGCTAGCGGAACCGAACACCGGGGAGCTGTTTTTT. It is translated as CASSVLAEPNTGELFF.

The chain carries TRBV10-3 and TRBJ2-7; 10 nucleotides agree with TRBD1. The CDR3 contains 14 residues. Trimming at V came to 3 bases and at J to 11 bases, leaving 10 bases not matched to a gene. Germline CDR1 ENHRY, CDR2 SYGVKD. CDR3 coding DNA: TGTGCCATCAGTGAATCCGGGACAGGGGAACGGGAGTACTTC. Translated, it gives CAISESGTGEREYF.

The rearrangement uses TRBV27 and TRBJ2-3; 14 bases are shared with TRBD2. This CDR3 contains 16 residues. Unmatched junction bases numbered 7, after V lost 5 bases and J lost 6 bases. CDR1 and CDR2 (germline): MNHEY, SMNVEV (reference sequence). In nucleotides, the CDR3 is TGTGCCAGCAGTCGGACTAGCGGGAGGACTGGCGATACGCAGTATTTT. It codes for CASSRTSGRTGDTQYF.

The gene calls are TRBV10-2 and TRBJ2-7; tentative D call: TRBD2 (6 bases). The germline V and J ends were trimmed by 3 bases and 3 bases, with 12 bases remaining between them. The CDR3 has 14 residues. Germline loops: CDR1 WSHSY, CDR2 SAAADI. For the CDR3, the DNA is TGCGCCAGCAGTGATTGGGGGGATGACTACGAGCAGTACTTC. Amino acid sequence: CASSDWGDDYEQYF.

This chain links TRBV27 with TRBJ2-7; 14 bases are a match to TRBD2. V trimming: 5 bases; J trimming: 1 base; junction bases outside the gene matches: 13. The CDR3 sequence is 19 residues long. Germline assignment: CDR1 MNHEY and CDR2 SMNVEV (reference sequence). In DNA, the CDR3 is TGTGCCAGCAGTCCCCCTCTTGGACTAGCGGGAGGTGGGTCCTACGAGCAGTACTTC. It is translated as CASSPPLGLAGGGSYEQYF.